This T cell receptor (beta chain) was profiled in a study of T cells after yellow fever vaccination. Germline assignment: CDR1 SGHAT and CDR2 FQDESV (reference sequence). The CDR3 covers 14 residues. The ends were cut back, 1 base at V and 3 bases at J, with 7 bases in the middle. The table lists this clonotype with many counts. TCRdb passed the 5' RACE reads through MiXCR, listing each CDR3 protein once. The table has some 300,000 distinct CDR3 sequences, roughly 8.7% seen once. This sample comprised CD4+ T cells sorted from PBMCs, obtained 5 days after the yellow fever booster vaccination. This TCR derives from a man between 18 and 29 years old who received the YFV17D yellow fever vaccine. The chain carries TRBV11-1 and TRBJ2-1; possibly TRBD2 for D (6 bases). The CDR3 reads CASSLEGLYNEQFF. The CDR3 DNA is TGTGCCAGCAGCTTAGAGGGACTCTACAATGAGCAGTTCTTC.